This TCR beta chain was identified in a study of early T cells in non-severe SARS-CoV-2 infection. Researchers attached unique molecular identifiers to individual cDNA molecules. TCRdb passed the 5' RACE reads through MiXCR, listing each CDR3 protein once. The sample lists over 55,000 distinct CDR3 sequences, roughly a tenth occurring once. In this sample, this clonotype is medium-sized (0.01 to 0.1%). The germline V gene encodes CDR1 MNHEY and CDR2 SVGEGT. This CDR3 region has 15 residues. J was trimmed by 5 bases and V by 2 bases; bases with no gene match: 5. This clonotype was obtained from an adult who was a healthcare worker with PCR-confirmed SARS-CoV-2 infection or an uninfected control (not recorded which). V usage is TRBV6-2 or TRBV6-3 and J usage is TRBJ2-3; 9 bases map to TRBD2. The material sequenced was whole blood. CDR3 in amino acids: CASSYLGSGRDTQYF. The CDR3 coding sequence is TGTGCCAGCAGTTACCTTGGTAGCGGGAGAGATACGCAGTATTTT.